This T cell receptor beta chain was sequenced during a study of shared clonotypes between healthy human individuals. Turning to this clone: Its specificity is not known.

Germline V gene sequence: CDR1 MNHNS, CDR2 SASEGT. The CDR3 extends over 13 amino acids. With 8 bases removed from V and 0 bases from J, the gap between germline ends came to 8 bases. General observations from the study: Relative to their counterparts shared across all four donors, non-shared clonotypes exhibited diminished generation probabilities.

Profiled with immunoSEQ multiplex PCR; TCRdb holds only in-frame clones, not every one. The table shows roughly 1,100,000 clones, with about 75% occurring only once. The V and J genes are TRBV6-1 and TRBJ1-5; no firm D call. Material for sequencing was memory CD4+ T cells sorted from blood. Subset noted: CD45RA-negative fraction. This TCR came from a man aged 18 to 29 in good health. CDR3 DNA: TGTGCCAGCTCGGCCTTTAGCAATCAGCCCCAGCATTTT. This sequence encodes CASSAFSNQPQHF.